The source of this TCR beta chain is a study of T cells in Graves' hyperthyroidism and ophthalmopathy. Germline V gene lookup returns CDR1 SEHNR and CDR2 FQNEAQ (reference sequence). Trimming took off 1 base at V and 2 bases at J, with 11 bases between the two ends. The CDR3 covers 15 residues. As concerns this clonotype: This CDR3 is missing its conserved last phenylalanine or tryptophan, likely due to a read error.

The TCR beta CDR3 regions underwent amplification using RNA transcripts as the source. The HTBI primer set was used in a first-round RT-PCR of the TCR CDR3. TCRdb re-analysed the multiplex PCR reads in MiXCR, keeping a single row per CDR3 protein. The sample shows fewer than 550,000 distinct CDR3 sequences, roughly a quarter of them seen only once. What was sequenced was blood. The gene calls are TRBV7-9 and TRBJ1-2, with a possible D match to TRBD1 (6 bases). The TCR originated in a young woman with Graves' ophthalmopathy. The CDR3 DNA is TGTGCCAGCAGCTTAGGGGACAAAGGAAACTATGGCTACACCCTC. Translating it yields CASSLGDKGNYGYTL.